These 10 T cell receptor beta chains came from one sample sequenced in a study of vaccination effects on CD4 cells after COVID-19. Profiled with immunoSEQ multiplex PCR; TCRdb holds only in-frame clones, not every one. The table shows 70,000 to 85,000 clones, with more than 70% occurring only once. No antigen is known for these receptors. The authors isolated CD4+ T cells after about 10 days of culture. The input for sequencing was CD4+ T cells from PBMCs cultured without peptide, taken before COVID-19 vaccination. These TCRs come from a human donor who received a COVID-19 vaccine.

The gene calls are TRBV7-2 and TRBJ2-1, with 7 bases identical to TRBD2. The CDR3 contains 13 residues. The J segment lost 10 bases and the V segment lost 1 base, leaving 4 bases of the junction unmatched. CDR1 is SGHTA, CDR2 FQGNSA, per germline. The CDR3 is CASSLGVGREQFF. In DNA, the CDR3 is TGTGCCAGCAGCTTAGGGGTCGGGAGGGAGCAGTTCTTC.

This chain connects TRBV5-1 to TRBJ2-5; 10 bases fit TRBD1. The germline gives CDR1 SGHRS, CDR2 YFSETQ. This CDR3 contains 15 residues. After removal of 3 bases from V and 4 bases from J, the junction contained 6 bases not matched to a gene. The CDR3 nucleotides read TGCGCCAGCAGCTCACAGACAGGGGGCGCAGAGACCCAGTACTTC. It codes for CASSSQTGGAETQYF.

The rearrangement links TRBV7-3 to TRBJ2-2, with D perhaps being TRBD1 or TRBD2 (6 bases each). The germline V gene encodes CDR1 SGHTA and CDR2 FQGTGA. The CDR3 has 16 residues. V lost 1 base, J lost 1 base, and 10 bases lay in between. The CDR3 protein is CASSLRGAQNTGELFF. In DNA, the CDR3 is TGTGCCAGCAGCTTAAGGGGGGCCCAGAACACCGGGGAGCTGTTTTTT.

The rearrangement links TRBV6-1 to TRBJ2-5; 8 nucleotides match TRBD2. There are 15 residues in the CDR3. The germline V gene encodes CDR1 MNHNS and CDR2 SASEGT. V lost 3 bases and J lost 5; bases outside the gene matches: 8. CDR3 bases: TGTGCCAGCAGTGAGACTAGCCGGGAGGGGGAGACCCAGTACTTC. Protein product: CASSETSREGETQYF.

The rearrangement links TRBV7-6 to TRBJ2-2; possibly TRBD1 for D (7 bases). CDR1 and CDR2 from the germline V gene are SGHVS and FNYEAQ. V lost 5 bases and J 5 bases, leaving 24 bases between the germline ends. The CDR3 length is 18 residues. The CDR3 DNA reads TGTGCCAGCAGCCGTATTGATTTGACAGGGAGCGGGACCGGGGAGCTGTTTTTT. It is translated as CASSRIDLTGSGTGELFF.

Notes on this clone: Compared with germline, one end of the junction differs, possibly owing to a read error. This chain's CDR3 is CAWSPRQGGNAIYF. CDR3 sequence (DNA): TGTGCCTGGAGCCCACGACAGGGAGGAAACGCCATATATTTT. The V and J genes are TRBV30 and TRBJ1-3, with 7 bases lining up with TRBD1. CDR3 length: 14 amino acids. The germline CDR1 and CDR2 sequences are GTSNPN and SVGIG (reference sequence).

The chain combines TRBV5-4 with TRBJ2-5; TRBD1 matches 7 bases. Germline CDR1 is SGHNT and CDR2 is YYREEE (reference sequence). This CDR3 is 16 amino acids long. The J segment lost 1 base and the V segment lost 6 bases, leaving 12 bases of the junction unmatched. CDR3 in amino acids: CASTTLGTVGQETQYF. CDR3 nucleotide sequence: TGTGCCAGCACCACTTTAGGGACAGTGGGCCAAGAGACCCAGTACTTC. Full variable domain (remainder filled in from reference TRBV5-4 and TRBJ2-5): ETGVTQSPTHLIKTRGQQVTLRCSSQSGHNTVSWYQQALGQGPQFIFQYYREEENGRGNFPPRFSGLQFPNYSSELNVNALELDDSALYLCASTTLGTVGQETQYFGPGTRLLVL.

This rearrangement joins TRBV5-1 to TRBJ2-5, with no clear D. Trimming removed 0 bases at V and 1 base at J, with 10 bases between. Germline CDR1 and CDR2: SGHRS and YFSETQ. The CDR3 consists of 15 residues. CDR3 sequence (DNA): TGCGCCAGCAGCTTGGGGCCAGCCTTCCAAGAGACCCAGTACTTC. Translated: CASSLGPAFQETQYF.

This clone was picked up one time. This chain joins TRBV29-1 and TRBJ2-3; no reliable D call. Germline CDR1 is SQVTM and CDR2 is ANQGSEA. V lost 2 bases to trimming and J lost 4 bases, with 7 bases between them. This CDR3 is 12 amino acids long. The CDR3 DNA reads TGCAGCGTTGAATCCGGCCCAGATACGCAGTATTTT. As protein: CSVESGPDTQYF.

The CDR3 nucleotides read TGTGCCAGCAGCTTAGTTGGTACGCCCACAGATACGCAGTATTTT. Translating gives CASSLVGTPTDTQYF. V gene TRBV7-2 combines with J gene TRBJ2-3; D remains ambiguous. The germline CDR1 and CDR2 sequences are SGHTA and FQGNSA. The CDR3 contains 15 residues. Deletions cut 1 base from V and 2 bases from J, with 10 bases between.